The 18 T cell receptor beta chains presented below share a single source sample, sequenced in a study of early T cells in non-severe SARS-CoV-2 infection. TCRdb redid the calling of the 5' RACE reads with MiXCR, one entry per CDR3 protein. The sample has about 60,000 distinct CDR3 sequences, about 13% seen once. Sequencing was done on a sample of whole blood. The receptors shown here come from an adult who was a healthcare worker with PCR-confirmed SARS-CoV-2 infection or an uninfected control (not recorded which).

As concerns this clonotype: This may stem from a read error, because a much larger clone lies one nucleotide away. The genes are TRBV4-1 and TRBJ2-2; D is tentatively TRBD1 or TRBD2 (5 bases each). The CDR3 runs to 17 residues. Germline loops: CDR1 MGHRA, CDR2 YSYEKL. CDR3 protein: CASSQEYGASNTGELSF. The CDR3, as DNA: TGCGCCAGCAGCCAAGAATACGGGGCTTCGAACACCGGGGAGCTGTCTTTT.

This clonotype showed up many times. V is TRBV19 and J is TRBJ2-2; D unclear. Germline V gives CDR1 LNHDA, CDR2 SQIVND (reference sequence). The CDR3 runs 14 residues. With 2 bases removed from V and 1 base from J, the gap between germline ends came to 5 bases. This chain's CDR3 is CASSITRNTGELFF. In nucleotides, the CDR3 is TGTGCCAGTAGTATAACACGGAACACCGGGGAGCTGTTTTTT.

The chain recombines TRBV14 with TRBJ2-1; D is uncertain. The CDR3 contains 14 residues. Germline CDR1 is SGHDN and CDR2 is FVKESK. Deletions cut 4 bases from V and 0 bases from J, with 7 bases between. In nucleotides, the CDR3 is TGTGCCAGCAGCCGGCCGAGCTCCTACAATGAGCAGTTCTTC. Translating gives CASSRPSSYNEQFF.

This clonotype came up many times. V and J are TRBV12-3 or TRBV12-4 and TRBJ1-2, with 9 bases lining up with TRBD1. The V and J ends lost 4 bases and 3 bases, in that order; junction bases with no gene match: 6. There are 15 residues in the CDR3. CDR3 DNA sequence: TGTGCCAGCAGTTCTTACAGGGGGCAGCACTATGGCTACACCTTC. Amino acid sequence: CASSSYRGQHYGYTF.

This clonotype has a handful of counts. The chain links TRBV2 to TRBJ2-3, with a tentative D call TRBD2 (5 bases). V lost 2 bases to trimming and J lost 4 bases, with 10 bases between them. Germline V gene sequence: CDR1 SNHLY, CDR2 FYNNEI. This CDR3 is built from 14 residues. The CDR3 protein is CASSEMRASDTQYF. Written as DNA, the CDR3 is TGTGCCAGCAGTGAAATGAGGGCATCAGATACGCAGTATTTT. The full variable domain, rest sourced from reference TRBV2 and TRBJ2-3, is EPEVTQTPSHQVTQMGQEVILRCVPISNHLYFYWYRQILGQKVEFLVSFYNNEISEKSEIFDDQFSVERPDGSNFTLKIRSTKLEDSAMYFCASSEMRASDTQYFGPGTRLTVL.

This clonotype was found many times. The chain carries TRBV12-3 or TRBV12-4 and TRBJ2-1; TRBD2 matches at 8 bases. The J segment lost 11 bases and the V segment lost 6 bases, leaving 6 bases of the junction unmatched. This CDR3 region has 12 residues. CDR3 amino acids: CASSPLAVKQFF. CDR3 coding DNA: TGTGCCAGCAGCCCACTAGCGGTTAAGCAGTTCTTC.

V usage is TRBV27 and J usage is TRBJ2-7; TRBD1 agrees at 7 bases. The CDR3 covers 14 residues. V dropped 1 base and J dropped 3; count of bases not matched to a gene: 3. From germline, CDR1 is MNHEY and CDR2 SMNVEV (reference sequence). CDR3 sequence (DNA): TGTGCCAGCAGTTTATACACAGGGGTCTACGAGCAGTACTTC. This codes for CASSLYTGVYEQYF.

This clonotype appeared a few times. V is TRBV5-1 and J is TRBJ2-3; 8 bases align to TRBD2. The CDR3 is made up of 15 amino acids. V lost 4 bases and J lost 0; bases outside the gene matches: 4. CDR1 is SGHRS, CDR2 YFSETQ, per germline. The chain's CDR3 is CASSELAASTDTQYF. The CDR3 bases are TGCGCCAGCAGCGAACTAGCGGCTAGCACAGATACGCAGTATTTT.

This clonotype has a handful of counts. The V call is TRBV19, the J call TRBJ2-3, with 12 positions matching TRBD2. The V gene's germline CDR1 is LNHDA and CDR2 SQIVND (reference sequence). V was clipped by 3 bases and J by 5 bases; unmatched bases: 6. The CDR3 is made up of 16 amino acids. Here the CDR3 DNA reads TGTGCCAGTAGTATCGGTCTAGCGGGGGGGCGAGATACGCAGTATTTT. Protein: CASSIGLAGGRDTQYF.

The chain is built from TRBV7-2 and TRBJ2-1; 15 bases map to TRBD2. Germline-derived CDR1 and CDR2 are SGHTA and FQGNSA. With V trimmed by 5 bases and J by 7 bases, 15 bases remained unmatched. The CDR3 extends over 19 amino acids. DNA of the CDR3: TGTGCCAGCAGCCCAGGGACTAGCGGGAGGCTCGTCGGAGGTAATGAGCAGTTCTTC. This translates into CASSPGTSGRLVGGNEQFF.

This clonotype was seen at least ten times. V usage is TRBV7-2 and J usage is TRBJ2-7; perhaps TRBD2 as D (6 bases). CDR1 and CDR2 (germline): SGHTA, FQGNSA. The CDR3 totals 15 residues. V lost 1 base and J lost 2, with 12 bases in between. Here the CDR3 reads CASSLGRRGPYEQYF. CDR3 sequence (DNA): TGTGCCAGCAGCTTAGGGCGGCGGGGTCCCTACGAGCAGTACTTC.

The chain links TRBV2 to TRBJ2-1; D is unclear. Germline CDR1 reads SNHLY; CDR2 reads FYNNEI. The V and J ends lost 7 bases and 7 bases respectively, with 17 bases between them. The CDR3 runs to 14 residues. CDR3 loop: CASTTDGLLNEQFF. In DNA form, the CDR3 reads TGTGCCAGCACCACCGACGGGCTTTTAAATGAGCAGTTCTTC.

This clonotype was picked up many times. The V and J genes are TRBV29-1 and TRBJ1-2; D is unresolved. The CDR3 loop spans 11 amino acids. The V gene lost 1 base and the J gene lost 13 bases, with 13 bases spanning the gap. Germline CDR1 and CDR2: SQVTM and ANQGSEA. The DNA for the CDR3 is TGCAGCGTTGAAGGTCGAGAGCCGCCCACCTTC. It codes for CSVEGREPPTF. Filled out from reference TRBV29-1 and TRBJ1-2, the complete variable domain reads SAVISQKPSRDICQRGTSLTIQCQVDSQVTMMFWYRQQPGQSLTLIATANQGSEATYESGFVIDKFPISRPNLTFSTLTVSNMSPEDSSIYLCSVEGREPPTFGSGTRLTVV.

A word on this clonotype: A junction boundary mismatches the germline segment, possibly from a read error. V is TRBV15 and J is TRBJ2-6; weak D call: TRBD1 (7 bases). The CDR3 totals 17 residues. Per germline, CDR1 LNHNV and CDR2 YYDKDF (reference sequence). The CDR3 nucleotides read TGTGCCACCACCAGGGGGTTCGGGGACTCTGGGGCCAACGCCCTGACTTTC. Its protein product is CATTRGFGDSGANALTF.

CDR3 residues: CASSPRALNQTYNEQFF. The DNA of the CDR3 is TGCGCCAGCAGCCCGCGTGCATTAAACCAGACCTACAATGAGCAGTTCTTC. The V gene is TRBV4-1, the J gene TRBJ2-1; D is ambiguous. Germline CDR1 and CDR2: MGHRA and YSYEKL. The V end was cut by 4 bases, the J end by 2 bases, with 18 bases between. There are 17 residues in the CDR3.

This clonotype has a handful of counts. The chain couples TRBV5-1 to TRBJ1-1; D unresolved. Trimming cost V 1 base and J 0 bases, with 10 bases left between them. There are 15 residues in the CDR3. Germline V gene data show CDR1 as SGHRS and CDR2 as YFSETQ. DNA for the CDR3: TGCGCCAGCAGCTTGTACGGGCAACTGAACACTGAAGCTTTCTTT. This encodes CASSLYGQLNTEAFF.

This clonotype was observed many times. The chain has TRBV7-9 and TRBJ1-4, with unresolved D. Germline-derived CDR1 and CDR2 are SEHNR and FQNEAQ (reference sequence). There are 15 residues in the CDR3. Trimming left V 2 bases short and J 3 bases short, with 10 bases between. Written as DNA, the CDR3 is TGTGCCAGCAGCTTAATAGGACCCTCTAATGAAAAACTGTTTTTT. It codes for CASSLIGPSNEKLFF.

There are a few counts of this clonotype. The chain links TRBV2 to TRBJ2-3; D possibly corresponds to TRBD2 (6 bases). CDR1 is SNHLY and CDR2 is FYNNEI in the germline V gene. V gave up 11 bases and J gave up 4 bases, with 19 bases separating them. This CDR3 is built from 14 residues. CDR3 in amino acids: CARGTSTTADTQYF. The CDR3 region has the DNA TGTGCCCGAGGGACTTCCACGACGGCAGATACGCAGTATTTT. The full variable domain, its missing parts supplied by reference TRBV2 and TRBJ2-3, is EPEVTQTPSHQVTQMGQEVILRCVPISNHLYFYWYRQILGQKVEFLVSFYNNEISEKSEIFDDQFSVERPDGSNFTLKIRSTKLEDSAMYFCARGTSTTADTQYFGPGTRLTVL.